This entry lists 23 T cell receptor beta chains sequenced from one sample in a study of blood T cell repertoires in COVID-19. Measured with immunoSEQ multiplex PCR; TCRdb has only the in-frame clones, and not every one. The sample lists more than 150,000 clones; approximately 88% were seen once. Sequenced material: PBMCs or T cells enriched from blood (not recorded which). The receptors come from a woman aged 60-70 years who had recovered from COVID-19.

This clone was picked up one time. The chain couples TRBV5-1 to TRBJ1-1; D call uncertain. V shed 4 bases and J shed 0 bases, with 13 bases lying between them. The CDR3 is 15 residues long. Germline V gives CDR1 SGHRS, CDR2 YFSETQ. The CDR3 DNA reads TGCGCCAGCAGCCCGATGTATGGCATGAACACTGAAGCTTTCTTT. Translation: CASSPMYGMNTEAFF. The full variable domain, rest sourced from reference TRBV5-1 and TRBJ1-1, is KAGVTQTPRYLIKTRGQQVTLSCSPISGHRSVSWYQQTPGQGLQFLFEYFSETQRNKGNFPGRFSGRQFSNSRSEMNVSTLELGDSALYLCASSPMYGMNTEAFFGQGTRLTVV.

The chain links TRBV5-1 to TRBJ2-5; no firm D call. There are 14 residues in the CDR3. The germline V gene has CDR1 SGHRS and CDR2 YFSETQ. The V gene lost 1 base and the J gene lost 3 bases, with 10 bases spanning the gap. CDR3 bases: TGCGCCAGCAGCTTGACATCCCTAGAAGAGACCCAGTACTTC. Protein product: CASSLTSLEETQYF.

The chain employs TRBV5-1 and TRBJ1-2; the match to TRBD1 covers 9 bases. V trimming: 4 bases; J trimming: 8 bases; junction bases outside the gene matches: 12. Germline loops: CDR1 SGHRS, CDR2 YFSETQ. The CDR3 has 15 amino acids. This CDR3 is CASSEGTGGGEGYTF. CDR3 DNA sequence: TGCGCCAGCAGCGAAGGAACAGGGGGCGGTGAGGGCTACACCTTC.

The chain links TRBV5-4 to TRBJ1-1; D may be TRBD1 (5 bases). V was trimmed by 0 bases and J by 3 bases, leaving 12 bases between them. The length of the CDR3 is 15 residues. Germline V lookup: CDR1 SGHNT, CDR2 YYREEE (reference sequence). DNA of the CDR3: TGTGCCAGCAGCTTGGCGCAGGGTAGGGACACTGAAGCTTTCTTT. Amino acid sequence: CASSLAQGRDTEAFF. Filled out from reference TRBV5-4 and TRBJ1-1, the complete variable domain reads ETGVTQSPTHLIKTRGQQVTLRCSSQSGHNTVSWYQQALGQGPQFIFQYYREEENGRGNFPPRFSGLQFPNYSSELNVNALELDDSALYLCASSLAQGRDTEAFFGQGTRLTVV.

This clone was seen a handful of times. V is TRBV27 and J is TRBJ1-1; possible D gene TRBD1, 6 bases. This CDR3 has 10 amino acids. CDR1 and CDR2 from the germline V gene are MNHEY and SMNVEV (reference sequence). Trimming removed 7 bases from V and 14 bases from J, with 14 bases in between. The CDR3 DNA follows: TGTGCCAGCATGCCGACAGGCTGGTTCTTT. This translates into CASMPTGWFF.

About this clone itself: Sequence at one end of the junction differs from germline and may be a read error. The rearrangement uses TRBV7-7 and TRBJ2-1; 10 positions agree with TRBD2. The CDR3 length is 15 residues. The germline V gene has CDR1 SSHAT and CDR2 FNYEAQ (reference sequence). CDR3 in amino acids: CASSAAGGPGNEQFF. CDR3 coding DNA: TGTGCTAGCAGCGCAGCGGGGGGGCCGGGCAATGAGCAGTTCTTC.

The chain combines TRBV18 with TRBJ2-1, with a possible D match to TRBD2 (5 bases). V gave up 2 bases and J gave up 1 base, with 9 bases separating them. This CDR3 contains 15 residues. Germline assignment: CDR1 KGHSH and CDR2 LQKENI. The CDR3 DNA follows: TGTGCCAGCTCACCAGGGGTAGCGTCCTACAATGAGCAGTTCTTC. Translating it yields CASSPGVASYNEQFF.

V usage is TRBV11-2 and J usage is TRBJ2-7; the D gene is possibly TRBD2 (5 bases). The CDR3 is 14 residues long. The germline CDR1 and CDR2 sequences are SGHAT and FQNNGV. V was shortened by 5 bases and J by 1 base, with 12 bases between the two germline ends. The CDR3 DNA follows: TGTGCCAGCAGCCCCGGGGTCATATCCTACGAGCAGTACTTC. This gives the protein CASSPGVISYEQYF.

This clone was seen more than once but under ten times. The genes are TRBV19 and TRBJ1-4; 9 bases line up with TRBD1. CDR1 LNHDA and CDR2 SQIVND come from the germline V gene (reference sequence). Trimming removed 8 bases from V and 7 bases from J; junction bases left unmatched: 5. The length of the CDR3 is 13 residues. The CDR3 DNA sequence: TGTGCCAGTGCCGGGACAGGGTTTGAAAAACTGTTTTTT. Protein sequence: CASAGTGFEKLFF.

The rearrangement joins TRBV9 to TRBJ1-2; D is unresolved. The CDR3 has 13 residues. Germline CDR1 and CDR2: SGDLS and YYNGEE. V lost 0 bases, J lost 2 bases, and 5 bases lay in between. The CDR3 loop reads CASSVVGNYGYTF. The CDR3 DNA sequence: TGTGCCAGCAGCGTAGTCGGGAACTATGGCTACACCTTC. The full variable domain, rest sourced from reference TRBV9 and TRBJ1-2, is DSGVTQTPKHLITATGQRVTLRCSPRSGDLSVYWYQQSLDQGLQFLIQYYNGEERAKGNILERFSAQQFPDLHSELNLSSLELGDSALYFCASSVVGNYGYTFGSGTRLTVV.

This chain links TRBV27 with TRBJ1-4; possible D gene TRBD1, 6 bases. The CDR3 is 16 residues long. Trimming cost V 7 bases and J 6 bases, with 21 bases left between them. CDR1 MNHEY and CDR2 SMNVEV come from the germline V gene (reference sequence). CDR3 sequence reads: CASKQGGRSGYEKLFF. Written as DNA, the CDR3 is TGTGCCAGCAAACAGGGCGGAAGGAGTGGCTATGAAAAACTGTTTTTT.

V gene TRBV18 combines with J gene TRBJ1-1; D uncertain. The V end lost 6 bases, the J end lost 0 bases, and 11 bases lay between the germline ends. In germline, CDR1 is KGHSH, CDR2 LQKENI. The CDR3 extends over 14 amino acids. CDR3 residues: CASSYGGLNTEAFF. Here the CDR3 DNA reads TGTGCCAGCTCTTATGGTGGGCTGAACACTGAAGCTTTCTTT.

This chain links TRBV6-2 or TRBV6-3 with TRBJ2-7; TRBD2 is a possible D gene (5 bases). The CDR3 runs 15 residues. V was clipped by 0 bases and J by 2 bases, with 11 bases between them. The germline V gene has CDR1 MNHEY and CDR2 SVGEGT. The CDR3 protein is CASSYSPLTTYEQYF. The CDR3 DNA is TGTGCCAGCAGTTACTCGCCCCTGACTACCTACGAGCAGTACTTC.

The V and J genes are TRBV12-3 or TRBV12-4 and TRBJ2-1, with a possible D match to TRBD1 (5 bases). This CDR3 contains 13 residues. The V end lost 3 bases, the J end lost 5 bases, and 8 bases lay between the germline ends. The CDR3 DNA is TGTGCCAGCAGTTTCTCAGGGAACAATGAGCAGTTCTTC. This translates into CASSFSGNNEQFF.

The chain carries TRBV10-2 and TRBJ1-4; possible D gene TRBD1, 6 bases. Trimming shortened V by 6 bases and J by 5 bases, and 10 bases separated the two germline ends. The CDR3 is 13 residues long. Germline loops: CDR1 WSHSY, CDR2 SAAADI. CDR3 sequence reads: CASRGQLNEKLFF. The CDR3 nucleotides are TGCGCCAGCAGAGGACAGCTGAATGAAAAACTGTTTTTT.

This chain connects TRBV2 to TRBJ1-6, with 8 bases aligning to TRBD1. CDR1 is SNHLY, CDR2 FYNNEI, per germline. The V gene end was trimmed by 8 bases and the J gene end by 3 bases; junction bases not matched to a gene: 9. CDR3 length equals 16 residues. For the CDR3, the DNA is TGTGCCAGCGCTAGGACAGGGTTGATCTATAATTCACCCCTCCACTTT. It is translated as CASARTGLIYNSPLHF.

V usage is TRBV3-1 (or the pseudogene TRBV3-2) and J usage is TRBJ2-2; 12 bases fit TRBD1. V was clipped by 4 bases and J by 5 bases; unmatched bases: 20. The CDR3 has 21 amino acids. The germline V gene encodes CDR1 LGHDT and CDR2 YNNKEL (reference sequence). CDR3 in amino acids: CASSPQSTSRDRGRQTGELFF. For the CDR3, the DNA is TGTGCCAGCAGCCCCCAATCCACGTCCCGGGACAGGGGGCGCCAAACCGGGGAGCTGTTTTTT.

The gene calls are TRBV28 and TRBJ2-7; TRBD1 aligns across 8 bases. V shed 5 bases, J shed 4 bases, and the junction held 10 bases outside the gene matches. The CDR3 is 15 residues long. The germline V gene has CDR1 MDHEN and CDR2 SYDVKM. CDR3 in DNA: TGTGCCAGCAGTCCACTTGGGACAGGAGAGTACGAGCAGTACTTC. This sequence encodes CASSPLGTGEYEQYF.

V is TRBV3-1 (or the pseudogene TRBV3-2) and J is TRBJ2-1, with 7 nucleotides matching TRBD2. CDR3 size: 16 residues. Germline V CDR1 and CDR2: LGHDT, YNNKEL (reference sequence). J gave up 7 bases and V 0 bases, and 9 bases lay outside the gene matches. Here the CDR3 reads CASSQDPPLARNEQFF. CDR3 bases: TGTGCCAGCAGCCAAGATCCCCCACTAGCGAGGAATGAGCAGTTCTTC.

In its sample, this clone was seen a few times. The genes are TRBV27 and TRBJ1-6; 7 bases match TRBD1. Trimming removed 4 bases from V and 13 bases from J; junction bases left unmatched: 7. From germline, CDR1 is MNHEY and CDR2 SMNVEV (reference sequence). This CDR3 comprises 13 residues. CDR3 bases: TGTGCCAGCAGTTGGGACAGTCGTAACCCCCTCCACTTT. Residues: CASSWDSRNPLHF.

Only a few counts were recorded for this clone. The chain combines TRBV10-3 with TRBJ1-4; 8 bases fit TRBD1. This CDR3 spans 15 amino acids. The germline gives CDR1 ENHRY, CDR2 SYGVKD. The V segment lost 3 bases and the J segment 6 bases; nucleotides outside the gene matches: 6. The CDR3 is CAISEGWGQDEKLFF. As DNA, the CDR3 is TGTGCCATCAGTGAAGGATGGGGACAGGATGAAAAACTGTTTTTT.

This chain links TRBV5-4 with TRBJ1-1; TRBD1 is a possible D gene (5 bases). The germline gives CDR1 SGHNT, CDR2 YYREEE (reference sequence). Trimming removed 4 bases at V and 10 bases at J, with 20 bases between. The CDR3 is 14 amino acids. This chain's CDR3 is CASSRRGLPEGAFF. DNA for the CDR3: TGTGCCAGCAGCCGAAGGGGCCTCCCGGAGGGAGCTTTCTTT.

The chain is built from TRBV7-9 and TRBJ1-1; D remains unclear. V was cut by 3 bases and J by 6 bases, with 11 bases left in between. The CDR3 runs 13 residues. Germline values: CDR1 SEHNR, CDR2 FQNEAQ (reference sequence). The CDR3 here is CASSLDSVAEAFF. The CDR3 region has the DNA TGTGCCAGCAGCTTGGATAGCGTGGCTGAAGCTTTCTTT. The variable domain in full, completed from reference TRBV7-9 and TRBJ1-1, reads DTGVSQNPRHKITKRGQNVTFRCDPISEHNRLYWYRQTLGQGPEFLTYFQNEAQLEKSRLLSDRFSAERPKGSFSTLEIQRTEQGDSAMYLCASSLDSVAEAFFGQGTRLTVV.